What follows are 10 T cell receptor beta chains derived from one specimen sequenced in a study of T cell responses to AZD1222 COVID-19 vaccine. TCRdb's table, derived via immunoSEQ multiplex PCR, lists solely in-frame clones and lacks some. The table includes about 54,000 clones, 70% to 90% detected once. Specimen: peripheral blood, collected 28 days after the second AZD1222 dose. These receptors were obtained from an adult who received the AZD1222 COVID-19 vaccine.

The chain links TRBV19 to TRBJ2-3, with 11 positions matching TRBD1. CDR1 is LNHDA, CDR2 SQIVND, per germline (reference sequence). CDR3 length: 17 residues. The junction had 12 bases not matched to a gene; V was cut back by 10 bases and J by 0 bases. CDR3 sequence: CATSPGQGVDSTDTQYF. The DNA for the CDR3 is TGTGCCACCAGCCCGGGACAGGGGGTAGATAGCACAGATACGCAGTATTTT.

The chain links TRBV30 to TRBJ1-1; the D gene is possibly TRBD1 (5 bases). CDR3 size: 13 residues. V lost 2 bases, J lost 1 base, and 8 bases lay in between. The germline V gene has CDR1 GTSNPN and CDR2 SVGIG (reference sequence). The CDR3 DNA reads as TGTGCCTGGAGTAGGGACGGGAACACTGAAGCTTTCTTT. It yields the protein CAWSRDGNTEAFF.

The V call is TRBV28, the J call TRBJ2-3; possible D gene TRBD2, 6 bases. V was pared by 0 bases and J by 13 bases, with 14 bases between. Germline assignment: CDR1 MDHEN and CDR2 SYDVKM. This CDR3 spans 13 amino acids. CDR3 sequence (DNA): TGTGCCAGCAGTTTATGGCCTCGGGAGAGCGAGTATTTT. Its protein is CASSLWPRESEYF.

This chain's CDR3 is CSVGGRGGLNEKLFF. DNA of the CDR3: TGCAGCGTTGGAGGCAGGGGTGGACTAAATGAAAAACTGTTTTTT. V is TRBV29-1 and J is TRBJ1-4; a possible D gene is TRBD1 (6 bases). V was trimmed by 4 bases and J by 5 bases, leaving 17 bases between them. CDR1 and CDR2 from the germline V gene are SQVTM and ANQGSEA. CDR3 length: 15 residues. Combining the CDR3 with reference TRBV29-1 and TRBJ1-4 gives the whole variable domain SAVISQKPSRDICQRGTSLTIQCQVDSQVTMMFWYRQQPGQSLTLIATANQGSEATYESGFVIDKFPISRPNLTFSTLTVSNMSPEDSSIYLCSVGGRGGLNEKLFFGSGTQLSVL.

The rearrangement links TRBV18 to TRBJ1-1, with TRBD1 matching over 8 bases. The V segment lost 3 bases and the J segment 2 bases; nucleotides outside the gene matches: 2. Germline-derived CDR1 and CDR2 are KGHSH and LQKENI. The CDR3 sequence is 14 residues long. The CDR3 reads CASSPGQGNTEAFF. CDR3 in DNA: TGTGCCAGCTCACCCGGACAGGGAAACACTGAAGCTTTCTTT. The whole variable domain, remainder taken from reference TRBV18 and TRBJ1-1, is NAGVMQNPRHLVRRRGQEARLRCSPMKGHSHVYWYRQLPEEGLKFMVYLQKENIIDESGMPKERFSAEFPKEGPSILRIQQVVRGDSAAYFCASSPGQGNTEAFFGQGTRLTVV.

The chain carries TRBV4-1 and TRBJ2-2; 9 bases line up with TRBD1. This CDR3 has 15 residues. Germline V lookup: CDR1 MGHRA, CDR2 YSYEKL. V lost 5 bases to trimming and J lost 3 bases; unmatched junction nucleotides: 4. The CDR3 nucleotides read TGCGCCAGCAGCGAGGGACAGGGATACACCGGGGAGCTGTTTTTT. This sequence encodes CASSEGQGYTGELFF.

Only one count was recorded for this clone. V gene TRBV11-3 combines with J gene TRBJ2-7; unclear D gene. The V end was cut by 4 bases, the J end by 9 bases, with 16 bases between. This CDR3 spans 13 amino acids. Germline V lookup: CDR1 SGHNT, CDR2 YENEEA. Written as DNA, the CDR3 is TGTGCCAGCAGCTCCAGCCGTCGGGCCACGCAGTACTTC. This encodes CASSSSRRATQYF.

The chain couples TRBV6-5 to TRBJ1-1, with 7 bases identical to TRBD1. The CDR3 extends over 14 amino acids. The germline V gene encodes CDR1 MNHEY and CDR2 SVGAGI. Unmatched junction bases numbered 8, after V lost 10 bases and J lost 0 bases. The CDR3 DNA reads as TGTGCCATCTCACAGGGGCGGGTGAACACTGAAGCTTTCTTT. Its protein is CAISQGRVNTEAFF.

In its sample, this clone was seen a few times. The sample holds other DNA sequences that translate to the same CDR3. The chain combines TRBV10-3 with TRBJ2-5; either TRBD1 or TRBD2 may supply D (7 bases each). The CDR3 loop spans 13 amino acids. Deletions cut 6 bases from V and 5 bases from J, with 13 bases between. Germline V gives CDR1 ENHRY, CDR2 SYGVKD. Here the CDR3 reads CAISRGGRETQYF. The CDR3 coding sequence is TGTGCCATCAGCAGGGGGGGCCGGGAGACCCAGTACTTC.

This rearrangement joins TRBV18 to TRBJ1-2; perhaps TRBD1 as D (5 bases). V was trimmed by 0 bases and J by 1 base, leaving 6 bases between them. The CDR3 runs 14 residues. The germline CDR1 and CDR2 sequences are KGHSH and LQKENI. CDR3 sequence: CASSPPTVNYGYTF. CDR3 nucleotides: TGTGCCAGCTCACCACCGACAGTTAACTATGGCTACACCTTC. Full variable domain (remainder filled in from reference TRBV18 and TRBJ1-2): NAGVMQNPRHLVRRRGQEARLRCSPMKGHSHVYWYRQLPEEGLKFMVYLQKENIIDESGMPKERFSAEFPKEGPSILRIQQVVRGDSAAYFCASSPPTVNYGYTFGSGTRLTVV.